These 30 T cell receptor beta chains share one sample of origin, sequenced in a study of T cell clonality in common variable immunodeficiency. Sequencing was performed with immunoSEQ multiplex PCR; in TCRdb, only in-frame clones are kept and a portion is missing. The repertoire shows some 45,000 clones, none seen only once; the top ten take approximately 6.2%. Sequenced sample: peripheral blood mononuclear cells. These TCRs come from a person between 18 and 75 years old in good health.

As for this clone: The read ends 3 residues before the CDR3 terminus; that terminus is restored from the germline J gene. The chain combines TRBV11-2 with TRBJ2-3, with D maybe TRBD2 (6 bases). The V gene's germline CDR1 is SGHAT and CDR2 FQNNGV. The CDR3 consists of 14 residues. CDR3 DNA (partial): TGTGCCAGCAGCTTACGGGCGGGGCTAGAGACG. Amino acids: CASSLRAGLET. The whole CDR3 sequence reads CASSLRAGLETQYF.

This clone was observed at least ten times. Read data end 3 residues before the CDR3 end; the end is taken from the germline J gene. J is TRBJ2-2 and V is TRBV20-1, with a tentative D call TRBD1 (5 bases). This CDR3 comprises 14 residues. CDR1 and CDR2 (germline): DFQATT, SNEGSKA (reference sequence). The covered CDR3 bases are TGCAGTGCTAGAGCAGGGAAGGGGAATGAAAAG. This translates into CSARAGKGNEK. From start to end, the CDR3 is CSARAGKGNEKLFF.

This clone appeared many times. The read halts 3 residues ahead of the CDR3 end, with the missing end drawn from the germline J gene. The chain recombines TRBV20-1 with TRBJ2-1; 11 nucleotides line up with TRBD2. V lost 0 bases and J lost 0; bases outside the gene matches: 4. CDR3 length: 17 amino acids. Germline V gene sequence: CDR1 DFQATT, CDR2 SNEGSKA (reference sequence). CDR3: CSARDRLAGPSYNEQFF. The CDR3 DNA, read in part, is TGCAGTGCTAGAGACAGACTAGCGGGACCCTCCTACAATGAG.

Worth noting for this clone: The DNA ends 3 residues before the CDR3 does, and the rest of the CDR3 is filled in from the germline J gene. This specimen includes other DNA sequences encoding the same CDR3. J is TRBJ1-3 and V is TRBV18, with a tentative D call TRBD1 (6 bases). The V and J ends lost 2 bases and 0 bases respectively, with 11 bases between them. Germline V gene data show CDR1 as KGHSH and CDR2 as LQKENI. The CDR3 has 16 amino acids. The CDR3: CASSPTQGSSGNTIYF. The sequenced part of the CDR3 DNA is TGTGCCAGCTCACCAACACAGGGAAGCTCTGGAAACACC. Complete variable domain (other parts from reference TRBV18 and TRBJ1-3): NAGVMQNPRHLVRRRGQEARLRCSPMKGHSHVYWYRQLPEEGLKFMVYLQKENIIDESGMPKERFSAEFPKEGPSILRIQQVVRGDSAAYFCASSPTQGSSGNTIYFGEGSWLTVV.

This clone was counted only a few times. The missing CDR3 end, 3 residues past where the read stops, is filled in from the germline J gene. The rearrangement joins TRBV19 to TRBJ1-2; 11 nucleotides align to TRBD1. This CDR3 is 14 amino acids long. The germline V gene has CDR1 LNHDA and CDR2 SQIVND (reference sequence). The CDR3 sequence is CASSMGQGGNIYTF. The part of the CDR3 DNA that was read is TGTGCCAGTAGTATGGGACAGGGGGGAAACATC.

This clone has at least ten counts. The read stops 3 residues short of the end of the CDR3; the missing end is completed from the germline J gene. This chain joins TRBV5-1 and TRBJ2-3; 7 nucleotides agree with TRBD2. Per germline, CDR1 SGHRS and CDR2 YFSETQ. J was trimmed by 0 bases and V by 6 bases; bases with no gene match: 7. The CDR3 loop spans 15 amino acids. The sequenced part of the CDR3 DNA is TGCGCCAGCACCATGGGCGGGGGTAGCACAGATACG. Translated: CASTMGGGSTDT. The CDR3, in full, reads CASTMGGGSTDTQYF.

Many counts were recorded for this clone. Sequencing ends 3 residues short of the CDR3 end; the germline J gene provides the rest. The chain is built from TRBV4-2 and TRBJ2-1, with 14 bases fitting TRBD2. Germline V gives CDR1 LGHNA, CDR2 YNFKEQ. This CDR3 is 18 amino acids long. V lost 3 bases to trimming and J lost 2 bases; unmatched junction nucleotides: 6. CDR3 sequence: CASSQTSGGAGPYNEQFF. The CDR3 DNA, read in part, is TGTGCCAGCAGCCAGACTAGCGGGGGGGCAGGACCCTACAATGAG.

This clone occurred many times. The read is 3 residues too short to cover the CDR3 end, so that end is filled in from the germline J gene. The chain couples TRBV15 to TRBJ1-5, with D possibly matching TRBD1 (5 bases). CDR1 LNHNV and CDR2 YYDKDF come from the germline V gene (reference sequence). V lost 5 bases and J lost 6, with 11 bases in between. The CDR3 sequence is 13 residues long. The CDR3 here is CATSSLGGQPQHF. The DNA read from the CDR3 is TGTGCCACCAGCTCACTGGGGGGTCAGCCC.

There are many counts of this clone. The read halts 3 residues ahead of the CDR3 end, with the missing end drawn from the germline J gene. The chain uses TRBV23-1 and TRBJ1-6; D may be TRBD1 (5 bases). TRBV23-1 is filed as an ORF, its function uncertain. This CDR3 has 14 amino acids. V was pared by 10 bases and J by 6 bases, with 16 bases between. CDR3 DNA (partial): TGCGCCAAGATCGATACAGGTATTAATTCACCC. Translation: CAKIDTGINSP. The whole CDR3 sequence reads CAKIDTGINSPLHF.

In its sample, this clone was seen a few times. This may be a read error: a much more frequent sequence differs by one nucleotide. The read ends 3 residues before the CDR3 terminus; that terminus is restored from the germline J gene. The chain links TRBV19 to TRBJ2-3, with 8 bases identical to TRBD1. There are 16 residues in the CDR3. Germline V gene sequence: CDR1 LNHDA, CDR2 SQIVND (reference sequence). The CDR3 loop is CASSTVLSGGNQPQYF. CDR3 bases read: TGTGCCAGTAGTACGGTCCTCTCAGGGGGCAATCAGCCG.

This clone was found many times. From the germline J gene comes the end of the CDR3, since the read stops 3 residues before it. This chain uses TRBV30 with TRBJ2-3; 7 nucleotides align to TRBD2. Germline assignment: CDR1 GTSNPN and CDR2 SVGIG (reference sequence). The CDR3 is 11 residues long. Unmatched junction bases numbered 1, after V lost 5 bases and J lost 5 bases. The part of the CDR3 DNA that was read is TGTGCCTGGGGGGGGGTAGATACG. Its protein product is CAWGGVDT. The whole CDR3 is CAWGGVDTQYF.

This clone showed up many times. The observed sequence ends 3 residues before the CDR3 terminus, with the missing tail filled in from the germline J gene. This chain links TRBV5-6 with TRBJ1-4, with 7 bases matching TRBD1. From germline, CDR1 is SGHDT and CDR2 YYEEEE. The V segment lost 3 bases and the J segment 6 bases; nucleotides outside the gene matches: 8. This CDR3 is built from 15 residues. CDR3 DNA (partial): TGTGCCAGCAGCTGGCAGGGGGGTAGGGATGAAAAA. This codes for CASSWQGGRDEK. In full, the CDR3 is CASSWQGGRDEKLFF.

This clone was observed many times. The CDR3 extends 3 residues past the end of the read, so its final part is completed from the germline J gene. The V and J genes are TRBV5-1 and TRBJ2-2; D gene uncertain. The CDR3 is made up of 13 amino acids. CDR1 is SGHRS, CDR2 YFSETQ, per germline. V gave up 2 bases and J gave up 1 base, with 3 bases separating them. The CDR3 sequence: CASSLGNTGELFF. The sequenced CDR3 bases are TGCGCCAGCAGCTTAGGGAACACCGGGGAG.

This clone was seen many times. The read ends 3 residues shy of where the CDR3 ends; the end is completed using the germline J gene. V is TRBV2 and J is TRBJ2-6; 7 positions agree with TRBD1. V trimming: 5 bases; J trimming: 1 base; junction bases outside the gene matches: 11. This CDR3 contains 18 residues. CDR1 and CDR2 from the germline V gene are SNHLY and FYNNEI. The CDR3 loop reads CASSPPTGIGSGANVLTF. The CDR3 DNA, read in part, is TGTGCCAGCAGTCCCCCGACAGGGATAGGGTCTGGGGCCAACGTC.

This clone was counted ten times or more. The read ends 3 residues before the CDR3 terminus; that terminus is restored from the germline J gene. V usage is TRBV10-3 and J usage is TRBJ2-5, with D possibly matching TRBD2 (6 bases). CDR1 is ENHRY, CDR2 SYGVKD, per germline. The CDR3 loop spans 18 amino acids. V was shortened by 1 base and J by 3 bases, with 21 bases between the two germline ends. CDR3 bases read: TGTGCCATCAGTGAGTGGGTAGGGACTCCCAGTGGGAAAGAGACC. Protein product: CAISEWVGTPSGKET. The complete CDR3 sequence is CAISEWVGTPSGKETQYF.

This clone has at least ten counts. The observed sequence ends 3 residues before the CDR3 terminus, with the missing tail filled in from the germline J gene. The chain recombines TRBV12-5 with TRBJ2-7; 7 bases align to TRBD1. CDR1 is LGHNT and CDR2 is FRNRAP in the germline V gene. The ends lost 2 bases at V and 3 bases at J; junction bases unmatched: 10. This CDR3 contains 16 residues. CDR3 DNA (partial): TGTGCTAGTGGTTTGACGGTCTGGACAGGCATCTACGAG. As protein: CASGLTVWTGIYE. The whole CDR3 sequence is CASGLTVWTGIYEQYF. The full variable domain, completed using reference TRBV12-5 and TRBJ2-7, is DARVTQTPRHKVTEMGQEVTMRCQPILGHNTVFWYRQTMMQGLELLAYFRNRAPLDDSGMPKDRFSAEMPDATLATLKIQPSEPRDSAVYFCASGLTVWTGIYEQYFGPGTRLTVT.

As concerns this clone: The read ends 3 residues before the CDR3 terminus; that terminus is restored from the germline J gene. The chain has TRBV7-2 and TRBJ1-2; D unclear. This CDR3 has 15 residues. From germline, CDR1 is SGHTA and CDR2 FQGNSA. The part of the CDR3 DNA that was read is TGTGCCAGCAGCTTAGCGCCAGCGCGAGCAGATACC. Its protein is CASSLAPARADT. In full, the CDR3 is CASSLAPARADTYTF.

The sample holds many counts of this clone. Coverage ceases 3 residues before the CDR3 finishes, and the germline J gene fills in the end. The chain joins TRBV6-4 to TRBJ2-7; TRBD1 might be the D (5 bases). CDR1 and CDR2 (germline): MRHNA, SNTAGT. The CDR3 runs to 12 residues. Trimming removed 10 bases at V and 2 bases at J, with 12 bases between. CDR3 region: CANRDSTYEQYF. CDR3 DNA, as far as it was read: TGTGCCAACCGCGACAGTACCTACGAG.

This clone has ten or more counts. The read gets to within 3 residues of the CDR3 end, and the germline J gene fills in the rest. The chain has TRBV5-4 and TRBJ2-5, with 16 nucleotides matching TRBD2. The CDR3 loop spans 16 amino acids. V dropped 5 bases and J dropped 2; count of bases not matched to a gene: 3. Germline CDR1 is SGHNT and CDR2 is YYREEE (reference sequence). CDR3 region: CASSQGLAGGQETQYF. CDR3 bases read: TGTGCCAGCAGTCAGGGACTAGCGGGGGGGCAAGAGACC.

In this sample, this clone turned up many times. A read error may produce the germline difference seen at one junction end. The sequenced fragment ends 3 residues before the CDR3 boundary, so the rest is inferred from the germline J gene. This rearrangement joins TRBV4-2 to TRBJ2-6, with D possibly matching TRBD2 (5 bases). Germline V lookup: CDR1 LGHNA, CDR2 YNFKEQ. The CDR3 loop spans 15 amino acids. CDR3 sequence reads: CASSRSVSGANVLTF. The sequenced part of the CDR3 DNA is TGCGCCAGCAGCCGTAGCGTCTCTGGGGCCAACGTC.

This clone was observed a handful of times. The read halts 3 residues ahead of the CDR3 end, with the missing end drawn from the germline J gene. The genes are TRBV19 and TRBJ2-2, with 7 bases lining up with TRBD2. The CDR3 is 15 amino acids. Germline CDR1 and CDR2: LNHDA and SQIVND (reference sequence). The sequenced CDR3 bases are TGTGCCAGTAGTATGGGGGGGGACTATAATTCACCG. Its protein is CASSMGGDYNSP. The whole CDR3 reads CASSMGGDYNSPLFF.

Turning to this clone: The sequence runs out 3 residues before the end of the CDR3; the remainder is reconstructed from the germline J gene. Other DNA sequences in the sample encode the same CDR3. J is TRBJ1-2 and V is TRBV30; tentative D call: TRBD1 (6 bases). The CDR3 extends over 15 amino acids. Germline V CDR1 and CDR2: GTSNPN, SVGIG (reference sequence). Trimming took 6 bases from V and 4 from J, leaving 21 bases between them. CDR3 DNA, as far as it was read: TGTGCCTGTAGACTCGAGACAGGCCTGCCCTATGGC. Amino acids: CACRLETGLPYG. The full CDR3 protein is CACRLETGLPYGYTF.

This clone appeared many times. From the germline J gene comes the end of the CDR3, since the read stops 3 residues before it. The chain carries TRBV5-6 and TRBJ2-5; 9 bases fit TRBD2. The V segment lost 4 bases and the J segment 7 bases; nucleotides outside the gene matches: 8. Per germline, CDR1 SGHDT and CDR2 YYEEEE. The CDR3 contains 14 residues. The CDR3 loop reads CASSRAGAGGTQYF. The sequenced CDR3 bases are TGTGCCAGCAGCCGCGCGGGAGCGGGGGGGACC.

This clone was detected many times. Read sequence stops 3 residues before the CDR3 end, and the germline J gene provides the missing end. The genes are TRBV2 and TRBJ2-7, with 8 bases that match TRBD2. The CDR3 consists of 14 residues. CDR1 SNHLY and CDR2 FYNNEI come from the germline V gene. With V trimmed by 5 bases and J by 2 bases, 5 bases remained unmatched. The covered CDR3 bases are TGTGCCAGCAGTAAAAGCGGGGGCCCCTACGAG. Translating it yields CASSKSGGPYE. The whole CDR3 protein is CASSKSGGPYEQYF.

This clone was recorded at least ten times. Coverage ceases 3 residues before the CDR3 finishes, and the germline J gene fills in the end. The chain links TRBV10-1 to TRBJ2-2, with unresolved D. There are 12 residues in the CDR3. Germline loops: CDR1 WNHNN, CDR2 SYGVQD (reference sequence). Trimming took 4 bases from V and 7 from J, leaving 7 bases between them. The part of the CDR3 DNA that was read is TGCGCCAGCAGTGCACAGTACGGGGAG. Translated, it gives CASSAQYGE. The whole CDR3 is CASSAQYGELFF.

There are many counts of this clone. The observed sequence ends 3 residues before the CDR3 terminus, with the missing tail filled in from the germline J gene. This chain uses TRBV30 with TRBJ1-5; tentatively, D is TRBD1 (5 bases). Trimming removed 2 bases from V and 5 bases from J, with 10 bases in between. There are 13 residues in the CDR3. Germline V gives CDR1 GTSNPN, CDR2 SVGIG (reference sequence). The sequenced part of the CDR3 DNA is TGTGCCTGGAGTCGACAGCTTGATCAGCCC. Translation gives CAWSRQLDQP. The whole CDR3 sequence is CAWSRQLDQPQHF. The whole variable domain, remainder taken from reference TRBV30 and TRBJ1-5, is SQTIHQWPATLVQPVGSPLSLECTVEGTSNPNLYWYRQAAGRGLQLLFYSVGIGQISSEVPQNLSASRPQDRQFILSSKKLLLSDSGFYLCAWSRQLDQPQHFGDGTRLSIL.

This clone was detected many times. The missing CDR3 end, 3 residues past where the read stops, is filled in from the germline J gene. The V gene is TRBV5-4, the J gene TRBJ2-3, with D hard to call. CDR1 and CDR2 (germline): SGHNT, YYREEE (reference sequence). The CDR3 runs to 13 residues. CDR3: CASSLGLQETQYF. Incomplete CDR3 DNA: TGTGCCAGCAGCTTGGGACTGCAAGAGACG.

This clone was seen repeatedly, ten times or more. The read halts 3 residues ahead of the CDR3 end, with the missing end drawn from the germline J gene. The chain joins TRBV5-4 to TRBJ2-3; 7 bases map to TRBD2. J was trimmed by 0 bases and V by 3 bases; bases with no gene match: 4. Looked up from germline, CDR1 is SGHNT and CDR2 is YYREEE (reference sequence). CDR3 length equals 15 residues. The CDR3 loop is CASSSLALSTDTQYF. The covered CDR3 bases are TGTGCCAGCAGCTCACTAGCGCTTAGCACAGATACG.

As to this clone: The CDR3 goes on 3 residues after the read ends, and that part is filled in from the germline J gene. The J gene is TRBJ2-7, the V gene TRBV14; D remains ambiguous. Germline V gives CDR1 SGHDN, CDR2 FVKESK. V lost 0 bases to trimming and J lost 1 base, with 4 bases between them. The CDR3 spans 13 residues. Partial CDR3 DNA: TGTGCCAGCAGCCAAGACGTGTCCTACGAG. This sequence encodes CASSQDVSYE. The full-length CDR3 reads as CASSQDVSYEQYF.

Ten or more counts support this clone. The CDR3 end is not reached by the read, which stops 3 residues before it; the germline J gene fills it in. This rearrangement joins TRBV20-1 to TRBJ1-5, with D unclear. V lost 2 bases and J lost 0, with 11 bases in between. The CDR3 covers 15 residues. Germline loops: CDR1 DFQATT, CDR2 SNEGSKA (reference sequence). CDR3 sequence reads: CSARQAWSSNQPQHF. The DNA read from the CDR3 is TGCAGTGCTAGACAGGCGTGGTCTAGCAATCAGCCC.